This TCR beta chain was identified during a study of radiotherapy plus CTLA-4 blockade in lung cancer. Turning to the study itself: Objective responses were observed in around a sixth of patients, and disease control was achieved by 31%. The study, taken as a whole, reports: An expansion of tumor-derived TCR clones occurred in blood after radiotherapy plus ipilimumab.

Produced via immunoSEQ multiplex PCR; TCRdb's table is partial and in-frame only. The sample yields 45,000 to 55,000 clones, around four fifths seen once. Note on this clone: Its antigen is currently unknown.

CDR3 length: 18 amino acids. Per the germline V gene, CDR1 is MNHNS and CDR2 is SASEGT. The V and J ends lost 8 bases and 0 bases, in that order; junction bases with no gene match: 18. The specimen was peripheral blood, collected from a patient treated with radiotherapy plus ipilimumab. The chain is built from TRBV6-1 and TRBJ2-5; 7 bases align to TRBD1. The sequence derives from a human donor with non-small cell lung cancer who had stable disease on radiotherapy plus ipilimumab. CDR3 protein: CASRARTGFTTYQETQYF. The CDR3 DNA reads TGTGCCAGCCGTGCCCGGACAGGATTTACCACGTACCAAGAGACCCAGTACTTC.